This T cell receptor beta chain is from a study of blood T cell repertoires in COVID-19. Study context: The United States, Italy and Spain provided the acute and convalescent COVID-19 samples. The analysed material was cDNA or gDNA that came from T cells, B-cell-depleted T cells, or PBMCs.

Original methodology: Reference gene primer amplification gave nucleated cell count estimates. Assay used: immunoSEQ multiplex PCR; TCRdb lists only in-frame clones, some missing. The V and J calls and clone size were taken over from that table, and D and trimming were inferred from the DNA. The profile shows 300,000 to 350,000 clones, more than 70% of them singletons. Patients from Seattle were sampled longitudinally, starting during active infection. CDR3 length equals 15 residues. Germline values: CDR1 SGHRS, CDR2 YFSETQ. Trimming stripped 3 bases from V and 0 bases from J, with 12 bases between. This clone has only a few counts.

The sample taken for sequencing was peripheral blood. This clonotype was obtained from a woman aged 70-85 years with COVID-19, enrolled during active disease. The V gene is TRBV5-1, the J gene TRBJ1-1; maybe TRBD1 (5 bases). The CDR3 DNA is TGCGCCAGCAGCTCGCCGGCAGGGTTGAACACTGAAGCTTTCTTT. Protein: CASSSPAGLNTEAFF.